What follows is one TCR beta chain and its context. Its antigen is not known. RNA transcripts provided the source from which TCR beta CDR3 regions were amplified. First-round RT-PCR targeting the TCR CDR3 was performed with the HTBI primer set. TCRdb used MiXCR to reprocess the multiplex PCR reads, holding one entry per CDR3 protein. Of roughly 570,000 distinct CDR3 sequences detected, around 45% appear once; the ten largest clones hold approximately 7.5%. Clinical symptoms, serum thyroxine and TRAb, thyroid ultrasound and orbital computed tomography together formed the diagnostic basis. The source of the sample is a study of T cells in Graves' hyperthyroidism and ophthalmopathy. Germline loops: CDR1 SGHNT, CDR2 YYREEE (reference sequence). Trimming removed 0 bases from V and 12 bases from J; junction bases left unmatched: 6. The CDR3 contains 13 residues. Regarding the study as a whole: By a 13 V-J model, ophthalmopathy was set apart from stable hyperthyroidism.

Sequencing was done on a sample of peripheral blood or thyroid tissue (not recorded which). The chain couples TRBV5-4 to TRBJ1-2; 9 positions match TRBD1. This TCR derives from a woman aged 18-35 years with Graves' hyperthyroidism. CDR3 sequence: CASSLVTGGGNTF. The DNA for the CDR3 is TGTGCCAGCAGCTTGGTGACAGGGGGTGGAAACACCTTC.